This T cell receptor (beta chain) comes out of a study of metastatic and nonmetastatic thyroid tumors. No patient received treatment before thyroid surgery. TCRdb used MiXCR to call clones anew from the PCR reads. The repertoire includes about 30,000 clones, roughly 36% of them detected once, and 22% sits in the top ten. In germline, CDR1 is MNHEY, CDR2 SVGEGT. The V gene lost 6 bases and the J gene lost 3 bases, with 8 bases spanning the gap. The CDR3 extends over 12 amino acids. Sequenced: tumor tissue. This chain connects TRBV6-2 or TRBV6-3 to TRBJ2-5; D not certain. The clonotype was recovered from a female donor with papillary thyroid cancer or a benign thyroid nodule (not recorded which). Some clones in this sample may be carry-over from other donors' samples. The DNA of the CDR3 is TGTGCCAGCAGCCTCTTAGAAGAGACCCAGTACTTC. Protein: CASSLLEETQYF.